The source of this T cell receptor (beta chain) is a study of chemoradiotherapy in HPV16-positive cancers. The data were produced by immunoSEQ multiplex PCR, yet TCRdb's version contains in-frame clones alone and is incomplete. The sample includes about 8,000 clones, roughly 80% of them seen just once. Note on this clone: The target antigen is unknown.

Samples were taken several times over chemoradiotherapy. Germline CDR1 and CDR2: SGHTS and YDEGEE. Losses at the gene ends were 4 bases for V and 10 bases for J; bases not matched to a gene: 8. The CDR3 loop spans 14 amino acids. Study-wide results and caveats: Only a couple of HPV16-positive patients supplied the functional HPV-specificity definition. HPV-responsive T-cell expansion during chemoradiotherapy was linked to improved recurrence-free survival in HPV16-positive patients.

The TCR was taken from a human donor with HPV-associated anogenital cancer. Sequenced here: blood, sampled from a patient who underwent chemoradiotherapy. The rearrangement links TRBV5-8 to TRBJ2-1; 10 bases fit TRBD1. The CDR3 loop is CASSPYSTGGEQFF. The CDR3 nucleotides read TGTGCCAGCAGCCCCTACTCGACAGGGGGCGAGCAGTTCTTC.